This TCR beta chain is drawn from a study of blood T cell repertoires in COVID-19. Profiled with immunoSEQ multiplex PCR; TCRdb holds only in-frame clones, not every one. The sample contains roughly 92,000 clones, about nine tenths of which appear only once. Per the germline V gene, CDR1 is LNHDA and CDR2 is SQIVND (reference sequence). This CDR3 contains 14 residues. Trimming took off 4 bases at V and 0 bases at J, with 10 bases between the two ends. The J gene is TRBJ2-7, the V gene TRBV19, with D perhaps TRBD2 (5 bases). The source material was peripheral blood. The sequence came from a man aged 50-60 years with acute or convalescent COVID-19. CDR3: CASSRGPGSYEQYF. The CDR3 nucleotides read TGTGCCAGTAGTAGAGGGCCAGGCTCCTACGAGCAGTACTTC.